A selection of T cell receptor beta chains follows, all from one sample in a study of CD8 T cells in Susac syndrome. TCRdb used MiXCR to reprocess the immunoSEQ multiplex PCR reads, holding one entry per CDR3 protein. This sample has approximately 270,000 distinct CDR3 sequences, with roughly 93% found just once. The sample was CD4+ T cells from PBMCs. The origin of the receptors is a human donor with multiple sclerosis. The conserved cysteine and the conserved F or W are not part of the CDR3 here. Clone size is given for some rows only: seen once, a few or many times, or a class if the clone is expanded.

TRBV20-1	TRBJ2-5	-	SARDQRGTRGGRETQY
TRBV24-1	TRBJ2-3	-	ATSDGSTDTQY
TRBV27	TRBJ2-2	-	ASSLLAGGGTGELF
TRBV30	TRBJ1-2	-	AWSRQSYGYT
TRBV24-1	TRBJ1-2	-	ATSAGQGSDYGYT
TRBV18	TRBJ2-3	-	ASSPMTGNGVDTQY
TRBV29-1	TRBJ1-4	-	SVGAVPNEKLF
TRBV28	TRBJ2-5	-	ASTGLEAAQY
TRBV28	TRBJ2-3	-	ASSLFGLATSTDTQY
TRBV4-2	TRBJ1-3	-	ASSQGVRGWGNTIY
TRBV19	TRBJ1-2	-	ASSNNDRAYGYT
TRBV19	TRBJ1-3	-	ASRPNTGTGGNTIY
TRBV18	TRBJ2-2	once	ASSPGLAGIGELF
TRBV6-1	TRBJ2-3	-	ASSVQAGNPTDTQY
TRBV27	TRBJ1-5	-	ASSLRRTPYSNQPQH
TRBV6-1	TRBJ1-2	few	ASRTEILSGYT
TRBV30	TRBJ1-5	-	AWSVWGASNQPQH
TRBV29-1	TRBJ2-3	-	SAHGLAGDTQY
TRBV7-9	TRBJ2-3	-	ASSIWSPLRDTQY
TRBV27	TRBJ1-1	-	ASSLVQGSEAF
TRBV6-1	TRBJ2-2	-	AGRQIANTGELF
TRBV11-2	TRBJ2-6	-	ASRSGQGAGGANVLT
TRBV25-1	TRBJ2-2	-	ASSGRGGYTGELF
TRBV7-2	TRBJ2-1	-	ASSFSGRAHNEQF
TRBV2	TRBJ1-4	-	ASKAEIGSNEKLF
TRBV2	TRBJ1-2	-	AGGSGAQRNGYT
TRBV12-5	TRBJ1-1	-	ASGLVGTEAF
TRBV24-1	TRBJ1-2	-	ATSDSDRTYT
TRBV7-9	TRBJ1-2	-	ASSLPSQEQGFGYT
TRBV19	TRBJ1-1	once	ASKSSSRQGGRSEAF
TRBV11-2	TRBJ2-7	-	ASSFLAGGTAYEQY
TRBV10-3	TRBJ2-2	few	AISERGTNTGELF
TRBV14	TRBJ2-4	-	ASSQDSNSAILAKNIQY